The 21 T cell receptor beta chains below come from one sample, sequenced in a study of T cell changes during pregnancy in multiple sclerosis (dated 2019 in TCRdb). Libraries were made using the immunoSEQ multiplex PCR assay. TCRdb stores this immuneACCESS table with in-frame sequences only. Part of the clones is absent; in the studies checked, under half of the shortfall reflects unresolved V genes, and no reason is known for the rest. The sample yields 7,500 to 9,500 clones; approximately 87% were counted once. 5.2% of the sample belongs to the ten largest clones. The starting material was CD8+ T cells from peripheral blood mononuclear cells, obtained in the first trimester of pregnancy. The receptors shown here come from a female donor in good health, enrolled as a control in a pregnancy study.

The CDR3 loop is CASSQEKTGNQPQHF. In nucleotides, the CDR3 is TGCGCCAGCAGCCAAGAGAAGACAGGGAATCAGCCCCAGCATTTT. The chain couples TRBV4-1 to TRBJ1-5, with 7 bases that match TRBD1. In germline, CDR1 is MGHRA, CDR2 YSYEKL. Trimming removed 0 bases from V and 4 bases from J; junction bases left unmatched: 3. CDR3 size: 15 residues.

The table lists this clone with a count of one. The CDR3 DNA reads as TGTGCAAGTCGCTTAGTGTTTACGCCAGATGGCTACACCTTC. The encoded protein is CASRLVFTPDGYTF. V usage is TRBV12-2 and J usage is TRBJ1-2; TRBD1 was called by the table and not checked on the DNA. TRBV12-2 is labeled a pseudogene. The CDR3 covers 14 residues.

The CDR3 sequence: CATSPTSENNEQFF. The CDR3 DNA is TGTGCCACCTCGCCGACTAGCGAGAACAATGAGCAGTTCTTC. This chain connects TRBV7-2 to TRBJ2-1; 8 nucleotides agree with TRBD2. CDR1 SGHTA and CDR2 FQGNSA come from the germline V gene. Trimming removed 10 bases from V and 5 bases from J; junction bases left unmatched: 10. The CDR3 has 14 residues.

The chain combines TRBV19 with TRBJ1-5; a possible D gene is TRBD1 (5 bases). The CDR3 runs 13 residues. Germline V gives CDR1 LNHDA, CDR2 SQIVND (reference sequence). The V gene lost 5 bases and the J gene lost 9 bases, with 14 bases spanning the gap. The CDR3 nucleotides are TGTGCCAGTAGTTTCCCCACGGGGGGGCCCCAGCATTTT. Its translation: CASSFPTGGPQHF.

Regarding this clone: At one end, the junction sequence differs from germline, possibly due to a read error. The V gene is TRBV5-4, the J gene TRBJ2-2, with D maybe TRBD2 (5 bases). This CDR3 comprises 13 residues. Germline CDR1 SGHNT, CDR2 YYREEE (reference sequence). In DNA form, the CDR3 reads TGTGCCAGCAGCTTGGGCTTCTCGGCGGAGGTGTTTTTT. Translation gives CASSLGFSAEVFF.

The count of this clone is one. The rearrangement joins TRBV10-1 to TRBJ2-1, with 10 bases that match TRBD2. This CDR3 spans 18 amino acids. The V and J ends lost 0 bases and 7 bases, in that order; junction bases with no gene match: 12. CDR1 WNHNN and CDR2 SYGVQD come from the germline V gene (reference sequence). CDR3: CASSESRSGGAFGNEQFF. CDR3 DNA: TGCGCCAGCAGTGAGTCGAGGAGCGGGGGGGCTTTCGGGAATGAGCAGTTCTTC.

A word on this clone: A read error may produce the germline difference seen at one junction end. This chain links TRBV7-7 with TRBJ2-1; possibly TRBD2 for D (7 bases). The CDR3 has 16 amino acids. Germline V lookup: CDR1 SSHAT, CDR2 FNYEAQ (reference sequence). In DNA, the CDR3 is TGTGCTAGCAGCTTAGTCGAACGGGGGGCAAACAATGAGCAGTTCTTC. Translation: CASSLVERGANNEQFF. Variable domain in full (rest from reference TRBV7-7 and TRBJ2-1): GAGVSQSPRYKVTKRGQDVTLRCDPISSHATLYWYQQALGQGPEFLTYFNYEAQPDKSGLPSDRFSAERPEGSISTLTIQRTEQRDSAMYRCASSLVERGANNEQFFGPGTRLTVL.

This clone was observed a handful of times. V gene TRBV7-2 combines with J gene TRBJ2-5, with a weak D call TRBD2 (5 bases). Trimming pared 5 bases from V and 2 bases from J, leaving 9 bases between. The CDR3 has 13 amino acids. CDR1 and CDR2 from the germline V gene are SGHTA and FQGNSA. The CDR3 DNA reads as TGTGCCAGCAGCGACTACCCTCAAGAGACCCAGTACTTC. Translation: CASSDYPQETQYF.

In DNA, the CDR3 is TGTGCCAGTAGCACTAGCGGTGATCTCACCGGGGAGCTGTTTTTT. Translation gives CASSTSGDLTGELFF. The J gene is TRBJ2-2, the V gene TRBV19; 8 bases are a match to TRBD2. CDR3 length: 15 amino acids. Germline CDR1 and CDR2: LNHDA and SQIVND (reference sequence). The trim removed 6 bases at V and 4 bases at J, leaving 7 bases unmatched.

This clone was seen only once. The genes are TRBV5-5 and TRBJ1-5, with 10 bases aligning to TRBD1. The CDR3 is 20 amino acids. Germline V gene lookup returns CDR1 SGHKS and CDR2 YYEKEE (reference sequence). V gave up 5 bases and J gave up 0 bases; unmatched junction bases: 17. The chain's CDR3 is CASRPGQGPTGTFSNQPQHF. The DNA of the CDR3 is TGTGCCAGCAGGCCGGGACAGGGGCCCACGGGGACATTTAGCAATCAGCCCCAGCATTTT.

The chain carries TRBV7-6 and TRBJ2-3; TRBD2 matches 11 bases. The CDR3 length is 19 residues. CDR1 is SGHVS and CDR2 is FNYEAQ in the germline V gene. J gave up 2 bases and V 5 bases, and 15 bases lay outside the gene matches. CDR3 sequence reads: CASSPFIAGGHSYTDTQYF. The DNA of the CDR3 is TGTGCCAGCAGCCCATTTATAGCGGGAGGGCATTCCTACACAGATACGCAGTATTTT.

The V gene is TRBV28, the J gene TRBJ2-1, with D tentatively TRBD1 (6 bases). CDR3 length equals 22 residues. The germline gives CDR1 MDHEN, CDR2 SYDVKM. V lost 1 base to trimming and J lost 0 bases, with 28 bases between them. CDR3 sequence (DNA): TGTGCCAGCAGTTTATTCGCTCTAACGGGACACATAAACCCGAGCTCCTACAATGAGCAGTTCTTC. Its translation: CASSLFALTGHINPSSYNEQFF.

J is TRBJ1-2 and V is TRBV4-1, with 10 bases aligning to TRBD1. With 0 bases clipped from V and 5 bases from J, the junction kept 6 bases outside the gene matches. Germline CDR1 reads MGHRA; CDR2 reads YSYEKL. This CDR3 has 16 residues. The DNA for the CDR3 is TGCGCCAGCAGCCAAGAGGACAGGGGGTTTGGGTATGGCTACACCTTC. It codes for CASSQEDRGFGYGYTF.

The V call is TRBV6-1, the J call TRBJ1-2, with 7 bases identical to TRBD1. The V gene's germline CDR1 is MNHNS and CDR2 SASEGT. The CDR3 has 15 residues. J lost 4 bases, V lost 5 bases, and 10 bases had no gene match. CDR3 protein: CASSTTGASGYGYTF. The DNA of the CDR3 is TGTGCCAGCAGTACAACAGGGGCCTCTGGCTATGGCTACACCTTC.

This clone was detected a few times. The chain carries TRBV9 and TRBJ1-3; D possibly corresponds to TRBD1 (6 bases). V was trimmed by 3 bases and J by 3 bases, leaving 10 bases between them. The CDR3 has 14 amino acids. Per germline, CDR1 SGDLS and CDR2 YYNGEE. Here the CDR3 reads CASSGDNFGNTIYF. The CDR3 DNA is TGTGCCAGCAGCGGGGACAACTTTGGAAACACCATATATTTT. The whole variable domain, filled in from reference TRBV9 and TRBJ1-3, reads DSGVTQTPKHLITATGQRVTLRCSPRSGDLSVYWYQQSLDQGLQFLIQYYNGEERAKGNILERFSAQQFPDLHSELNLSSLELGDSALYFCASSGDNFGNTIYFGEGSWLTVV.

The chain links TRBV5-1 to TRBJ2-1; D gene ambiguous. Trimming took 3 bases from V and 4 from J, leaving 8 bases between them. Germline V gene sequence: CDR1 SGHRS, CDR2 YFSETQ. The CDR3 sequence is 13 residues long. The CDR3 is CASSWLGYNEQFF. The CDR3 nucleotides are TGCGCCAGCAGCTGGCTAGGTTACAATGAGCAGTTCTTC. The variable domain in full, with the rest retrieved from reference TRBV5-1 and TRBJ2-1, is KAGVTQTPRYLIKTRGQQVTLSCSPISGHRSVSWYQQTPGQGLQFLFEYFSETQRNKGNFPGRFSGRQFSNSRSEMNVSTLELGDSALYLCASSWLGYNEQFFGPGTRLTVL.

The V gene is TRBV5-5, the J gene TRBJ2-7; TRBD2 matches at 7 bases. The junction had 4 bases not matched to a gene; V was cut back by 4 bases and J by 0 bases. This CDR3 region has 14 residues. Per germline, CDR1 SGHKS and CDR2 YYEKEE (reference sequence). CDR3 sequence: CASSLSGDSYEQYF. The CDR3 DNA sequence: TGTGCCAGCAGCCTGAGCGGGGACTCCTACGAGCAGTACTTC.

A word on this clone: Different DNA sequences within this sample yield the same CDR3. In DNA, the CDR3 is TGTGCCAGCTCACCAGGGACAGGTGGAGATACGCAGTATTTT. The encoded protein is CASSPGTGGDTQYF. The chain links TRBV18 to TRBJ2-3; 8 nucleotides line up with TRBD1. Germline CDR1 reads KGHSH; CDR2 reads LQKENI. The junction had 3 bases not matched to a gene; V was cut back by 2 bases and J by 5 bases. The CDR3 extends over 14 amino acids.

The V and J genes are TRBV4-2 and TRBJ2-1; 7 bases fit TRBD2. The CDR3 totals 16 residues. V lost 0 bases to trimming and J lost 3 bases; unmatched junction nucleotides: 5. Germline-derived CDR1 and CDR2 are LGHNA and YNFKEQ. The CDR3 sequence is CASSQEAGEGYNEQFF. The CDR3 DNA follows: TGTGCCAGCAGCCAAGAGGCGGGAGAGGGCTACAATGAGCAGTTCTTC.

The chain employs TRBV7-2 and TRBJ2-1; 11 bases map to TRBD2. The CDR3 runs 15 residues. CDR1 is SGHTA and CDR2 is FQGNSA in the germline V gene. V gave up 5 bases and J gave up 6 bases; unmatched junction bases: 6. CDR3 residues: CASSDSGRAGNEQFF. CDR3 nucleotides: TGTGCCAGCAGCGATAGCGGGAGGGCCGGCAATGAGCAGTTCTTC.

The chain combines TRBV5-5 with TRBJ1-2; 7 nucleotides match TRBD1. Trimming cost V 4 bases and J 3 bases; bases outside gene matches: 6. The CDR3 runs 14 residues. Germline-derived CDR1 and CDR2 are SGHKS and YYEKEE (reference sequence). CDR3 amino acids: CASSPRGLYYGYTF. DNA of the CDR3: TGTGCCAGCAGCCCAAGGGGGCTCTACTATGGCTACACCTTC. Full variable domain (outside the CDR3, taken from reference TRBV5-5 and TRBJ1-2): DAGVTQSPTHLIKTRGQQVTLRCSPISGHKSVSWYQQVLGQGPQFIFQYYEKEERGRGNFPDRFSARQFPNYSSELNVNALLLGDSALYLCASSPRGLYYGYTFGSGTRLTVV.